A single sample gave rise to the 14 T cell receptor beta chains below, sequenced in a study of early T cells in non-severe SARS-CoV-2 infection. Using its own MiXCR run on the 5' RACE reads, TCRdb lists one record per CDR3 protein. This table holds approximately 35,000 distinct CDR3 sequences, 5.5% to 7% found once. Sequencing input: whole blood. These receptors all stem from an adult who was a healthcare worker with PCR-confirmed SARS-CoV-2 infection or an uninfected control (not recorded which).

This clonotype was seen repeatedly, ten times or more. CDR3: CATSSEDSSYNEQFF. CDR3 sequence (DNA): TGTGCCACCAGCAGTGAAGACAGTTCTTACAATGAGCAGTTCTTC. The chain has TRBV15 and TRBJ2-1; maybe TRBD1 (5 bases). With 3 bases removed from V and 4 bases from J, the gap between germline ends came to 13 bases. The CDR3 is 15 residues long. Germline V lookup: CDR1 LNHNV, CDR2 YYDKDF (reference sequence).

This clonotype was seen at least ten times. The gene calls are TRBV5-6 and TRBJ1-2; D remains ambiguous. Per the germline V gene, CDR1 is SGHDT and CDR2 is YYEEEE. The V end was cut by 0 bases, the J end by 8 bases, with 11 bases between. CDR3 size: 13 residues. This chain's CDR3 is CASSLERVGGYTF. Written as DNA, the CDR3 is TGTGCCAGCAGCTTGGAAAGGGTTGGAGGCTACACCTTC.

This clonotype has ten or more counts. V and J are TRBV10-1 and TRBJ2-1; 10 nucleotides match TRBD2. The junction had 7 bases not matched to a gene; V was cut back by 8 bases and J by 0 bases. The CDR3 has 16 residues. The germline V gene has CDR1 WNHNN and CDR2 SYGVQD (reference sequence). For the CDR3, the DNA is TGCGCCAGCTCAAAAGCGGGGGGGAGCTCCTACAATGAGCAGTTCTTC. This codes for CASSKAGGSSYNEQFF.

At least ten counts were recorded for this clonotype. The DNA for the CDR3 is TGTGCCAGCAGCTTAGACGGGTTGGTCGACAATGAGCAGTTCTTC. Translated: CASSLDGLVDNEQFF. The chain recombines TRBV11-2 with TRBJ2-1; D is unresolved. This CDR3 comprises 15 residues. V lost 0 bases and J lost 5, with 11 bases in between. Germline V gene data show CDR1 as SGHAT and CDR2 as FQNNGV. Using reference TRBV11-2 and TRBJ2-1 for the parts outside the CDR3, the full variable domain is EAGVAQSPRYKIIEKRQSVAFWCNPISGHATLYWYQQILGQGPKLLIQFQNNGVVDDSQLPKDRFSAERLKGVDSTLKIQPAKLEDSAVYLCASSLDGLVDNEQFFGPGTRLTVL.

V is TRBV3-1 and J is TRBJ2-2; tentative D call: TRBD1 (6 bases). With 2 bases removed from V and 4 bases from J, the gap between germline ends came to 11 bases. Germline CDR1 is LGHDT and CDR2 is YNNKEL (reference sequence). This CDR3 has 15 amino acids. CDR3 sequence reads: CASSQTGLGTGELFF. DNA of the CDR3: TGTGCCAGCAGCCAAACAGGGTTGGGCACCGGGGAGCTGTTTTTT. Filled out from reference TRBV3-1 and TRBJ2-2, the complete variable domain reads DTAVSQTPKYLVTQMGNDKSIKCEQNLGHDTMYWYKQDSKKFLKIMFSYNNKELIINETVPNRFSPKSPDKAHLNLHINSLELGDSAVYFCASSQTGLGTGELFFGEGSRLTVL.

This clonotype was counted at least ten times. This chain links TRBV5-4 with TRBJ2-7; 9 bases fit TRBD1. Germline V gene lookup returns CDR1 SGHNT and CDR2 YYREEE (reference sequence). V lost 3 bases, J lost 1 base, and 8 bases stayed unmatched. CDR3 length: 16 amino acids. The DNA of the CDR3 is TGTGCCAGCAGCTCCGACCCCGGGACAGGGTCCTACGAGCAGTACTTC. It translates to CASSSDPGTGSYEQYF.

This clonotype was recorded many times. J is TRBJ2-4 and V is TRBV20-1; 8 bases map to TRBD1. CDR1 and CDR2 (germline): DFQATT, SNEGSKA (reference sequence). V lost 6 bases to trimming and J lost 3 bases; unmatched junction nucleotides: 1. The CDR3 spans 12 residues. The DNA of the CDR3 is TGCAGTGCCGGGACAGGCAAAAACATTCAGTACTTC. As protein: CSAGTGKNIQYF.

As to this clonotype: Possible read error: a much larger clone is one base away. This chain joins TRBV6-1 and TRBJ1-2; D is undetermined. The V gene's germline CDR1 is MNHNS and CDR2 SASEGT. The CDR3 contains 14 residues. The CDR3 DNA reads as TGTGCCAGCAGTGAAGTGGGGTCAAACATTGGCCACACCTTC. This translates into CASSEVGSNIGHTF.

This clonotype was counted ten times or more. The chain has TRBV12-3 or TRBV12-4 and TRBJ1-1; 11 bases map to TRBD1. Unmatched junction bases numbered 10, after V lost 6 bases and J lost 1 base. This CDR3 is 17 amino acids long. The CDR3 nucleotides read TGTGCCAGCAGCGTCCCGGGACAGGGGGGAAGGAACACTGAAGCTTTCTTT. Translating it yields CASSVPGQGGRNTEAFF.

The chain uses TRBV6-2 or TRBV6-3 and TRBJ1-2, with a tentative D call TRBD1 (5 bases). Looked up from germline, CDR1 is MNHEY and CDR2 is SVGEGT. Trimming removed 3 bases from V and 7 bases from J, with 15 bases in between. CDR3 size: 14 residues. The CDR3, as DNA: TGTGCCAGCAGTTATTCGGTTCAGGGCGTTGGCTACACCTTC. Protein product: CASSYSVQGVGYTF.

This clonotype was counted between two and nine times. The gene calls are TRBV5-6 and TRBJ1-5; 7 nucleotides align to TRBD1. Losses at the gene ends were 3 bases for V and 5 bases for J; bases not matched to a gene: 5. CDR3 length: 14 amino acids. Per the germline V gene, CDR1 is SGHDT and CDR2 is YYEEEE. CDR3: CASSSGQRHQPQHF. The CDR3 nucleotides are TGTGCCAGCAGCTCGGGACAGAGGCATCAGCCCCAGCATTTT.

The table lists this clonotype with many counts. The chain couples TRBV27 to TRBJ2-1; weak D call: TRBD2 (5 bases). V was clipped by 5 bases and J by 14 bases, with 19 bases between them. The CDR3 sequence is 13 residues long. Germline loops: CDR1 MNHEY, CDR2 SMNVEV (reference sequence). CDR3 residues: CASSPRGPFSEFF. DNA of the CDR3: TGTGCCAGCAGTCCCCGCGGGCCGTTCTCGGAGTTCTTC.

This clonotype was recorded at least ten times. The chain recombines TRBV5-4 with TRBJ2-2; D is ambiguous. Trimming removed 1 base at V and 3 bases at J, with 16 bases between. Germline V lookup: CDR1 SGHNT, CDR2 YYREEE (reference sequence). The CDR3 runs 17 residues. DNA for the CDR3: TGTGCCAGCAGCTTGTACCTACGGAGACCTCACACCGGGGAGCTGTTTTTT. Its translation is CASSLYLRRPHTGELFF.

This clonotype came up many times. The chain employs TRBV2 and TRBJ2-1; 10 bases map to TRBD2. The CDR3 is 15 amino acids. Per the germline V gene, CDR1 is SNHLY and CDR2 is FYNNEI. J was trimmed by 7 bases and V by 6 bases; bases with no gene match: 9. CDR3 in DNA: TGTGCCAGCAGAAGAGCGGGGGGGCCCCCTAATGAGCAGTTCTTC. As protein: CASRRAGGPPNEQFF.